Reported below is one TCR beta chain. Measured with immunoSEQ multiplex PCR; TCRdb has only the in-frame clones, and not every one. The table has some 2.3 million clones, 90% to 95% seen once. The sample originates from a study of shared clonotypes between healthy human individuals. The CDR3 loop spans 15 amino acids. The V end was cut by 4 bases, the J end by 0 bases, with 12 bases between. Germline V CDR1 and CDR2: MDHEN, SYDVKM. Sequencing input: naive CD4+ T cells from PBMCs. Specified subset: CD45RA+ positively selected. This TCR derives from a man younger than 30 in good health. Some clones in this sample may be carry-over from other donors' samples. This sequence joins TRBV28 and TRBJ1-1, with D unclear. Here the CDR3 DNA reads TGTGCCAGCAGTTACCCACCCCCTATGAACACTGAAGCTTTCTTT. It specifies CASSYPPPMNTEAFF.